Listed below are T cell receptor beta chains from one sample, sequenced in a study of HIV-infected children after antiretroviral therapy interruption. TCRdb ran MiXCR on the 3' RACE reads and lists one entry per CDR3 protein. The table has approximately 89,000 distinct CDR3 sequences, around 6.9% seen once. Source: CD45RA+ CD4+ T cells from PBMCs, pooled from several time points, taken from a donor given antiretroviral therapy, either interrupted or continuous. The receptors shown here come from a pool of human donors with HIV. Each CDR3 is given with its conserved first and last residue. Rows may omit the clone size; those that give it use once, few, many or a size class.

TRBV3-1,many,CASSQTWTSDEQFF
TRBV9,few,CASSDKLRPDGGEQFF
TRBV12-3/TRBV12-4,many,CASSLIRAGNTIYF
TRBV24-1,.,CATSESRGGTGELFF
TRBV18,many,CASFSGRTDTQYF
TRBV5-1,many,CASSLVAGKNYGYTF
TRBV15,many,CATSRDLGAMGEQFF
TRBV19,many,CASTSTGEVGEQYF
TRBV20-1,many,CSARPTGANQPQHF
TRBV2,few,CASKGDNRVGTEAFF
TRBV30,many,CAWKAGHNSPLHF
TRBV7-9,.,CASSAGLASGETQYF
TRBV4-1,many,CASSQEEGVSTEAFF
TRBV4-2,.,CASSQASGNSGNTIYF
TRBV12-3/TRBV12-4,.,CASRSSEVTDTQYF
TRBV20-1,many,CSARVRGAAGELFF
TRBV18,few,CASSPIPTGDTQYF
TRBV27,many,CAGREYEQYF
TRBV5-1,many,CASTSGTTNGETQYF
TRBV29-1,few,CSAFREVRTEAFF
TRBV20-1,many,CSARLPLAGVGADTQYF
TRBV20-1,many,CSVRAARGYSYEQYF
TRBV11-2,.,CASSLATGVGTEAFF
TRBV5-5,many,CASSLGVGQGNEKLFF
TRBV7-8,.,CASSGAGIVGNQPQHF
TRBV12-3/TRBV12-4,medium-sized,CASSLDREDTQYF
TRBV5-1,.,CASSFEAGGYQETQYF
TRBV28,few,CASSFSVNQPQHF
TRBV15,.,CATSREKGQGYEQYF
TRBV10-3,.,CASRNWGRDHEQYF
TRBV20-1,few,CSARNDRTYEQYF
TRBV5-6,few,CASSFGADARETQYF